The 23 T cell receptor beta chains in this list originate from one sample, sequenced in a study of control samples from healthy donors and cancer patients. The table came from immunoSEQ multiplex PCR; TCRdb's copy has only in-frame clones and leaves some out. The sample lists about 64,000 clones; roughly 90% were seen once. Sequencing was carried out using PBMCs. Source of these receptors: a man aged 40-50 years with colorectal cancer.

This rearrangement joins TRBV6-6 to TRBJ1-4; D gene unclear. Trimming stripped 6 bases from V and 0 bases from J, with 8 bases between. The germline gives CDR1 MNHNY, CDR2 SVGAGI (reference sequence). The CDR3 loop spans 14 amino acids. CDR3 protein: CASRPGPTNEKLFF. The DNA for the CDR3 is TGTGCCAGCAGACCGGGTCCAACTAATGAAAAACTGTTTTTT.

The CDR3 nucleotides are TGCGCCAGCAGCTTGCGGCTACAGGGACTTTACAATGAGCAGTTCTTC. It specifies CASSLRLQGLYNEQFF. The chain combines TRBV5-1 with TRBJ2-1; perhaps D is TRBD1 or TRBD2 (6 bases each). CDR1 and CDR2 (germline): SGHRS, YFSETQ. CDR3 length equals 16 residues. V lost 1 base to trimming and J lost 4 bases, with 15 bases between them.

The chain carries TRBV6-6 and TRBJ2-3; D uncertain. V was clipped by 7 bases and J by 0 bases, with 11 bases between them. CDR3 length: 14 residues. Per germline, CDR1 MNHNY and CDR2 SVGAGI (reference sequence). The CDR3 loop reads CASNPLGSTDTQYF. The CDR3 nucleotides are TGTGCCAGCAACCCCTTGGGTAGCACAGATACGCAGTATTTT.

V is TRBV13 and J is TRBJ2-1, with 8 bases identical to TRBD2. V shed 5 bases and J 12 bases; nucleotides not matched to a gene: 12. The CDR3 extends over 14 amino acids. Germline loops: CDR1 PRHDT, CDR2 FYEKMQ (reference sequence). The CDR3 here is CASSLLGLGEGQFF. In DNA form, the CDR3 reads TGTGCCAGCAGCCTCTTGGGACTAGGGGAAGGGCAGTTCTTC.

For the CDR3, the DNA is TGCAGCGTCCTCGAGAACTCCTACGAGCAGTACTTC. Residues: CSVLENSYEQYF. The rearrangement links TRBV29-1 to TRBJ2-7; no firm D call. V lost 6 bases, J lost 0 bases, and 9 bases lay in between. Germline V gives CDR1 SQVTM, CDR2 ANQGSEA. CDR3 size: 12 residues.

This chain connects TRBV9 to TRBJ1-4, with a possible D match to TRBD1 (6 bases). Germline CDR1 reads SGDLS; CDR2 reads YYNGEE. V was clipped by 3 bases and J by 12 bases, with 15 bases between them. There are 13 residues in the CDR3. CDR3 in DNA: TGTGCCAGCAGCGGTCAGGGGCAGGATCAACTGTTTTTT. Amino acids: CASSGQGQDQLFF.

The V call is TRBV18, the J call TRBJ1-6; possible D gene TRBD1, 6 bases. Trimming left V 1 base short and J 9 bases short, with 16 bases between. Per the germline V gene, CDR1 is KGHSH and CDR2 is LQKENI. The CDR3 totals 16 residues. CDR3 loop: CASSPLLGAGVSPLHF. CDR3 nucleotides: TGTGCCAGCTCACCACTTCTAGGGGCAGGGGTTTCACCCCTCCACTTT.

V gene TRBV14 combines with J gene TRBJ2-3; D might be TRBD1 (6 bases). There are 18 residues in the CDR3. V dropped 4 bases and J dropped 4 bases, with 24 bases sitting between them. Germline V CDR1 and CDR2: SGHDN, FVKESK. The CDR3 bases are TGTGCCAGCAGCCCTCCGGGACACACGCCGAATATGGCAGATACGCAGTATTTT. The encoded protein is CASSPPGHTPNMADTQYF.

The chain links TRBV10-1 to TRBJ2-1; the D gene is possibly TRBD1 (6 bases). CDR3 size: 13 residues. The germline gives CDR1 WNHNN, CDR2 SYGVQD (reference sequence). Deletions cut 4 bases from V and 11 bases from J, with 15 bases between. The CDR3 bases are TGCGCCAGCAGTGGCGCCCGGACAGCAAAGCAGTTCTTC. Translating gives CASSGARTAKQFF.

Only one count was recorded for this clone. The CDR3 sequence: CASSLVAGGHQSTDTQYF. The CDR3 DNA sequence: TGTGCCAGCAGCTTGGTTGCGGGGGGCCACCAGAGCACAGATACGCAGTATTTT. The chain carries TRBV5-6 and TRBJ2-3, with 8 nucleotides matching TRBD2. The V and J ends lost 0 bases and 0 bases, in that order; junction bases with no gene match: 9. The CDR3 length is 18 residues. CDR1 and CDR2 (germline): SGHDT, YYEEEE.

The gene calls are TRBV6-2 or TRBV6-3 and TRBJ2-3; 7 nucleotides align to TRBD2. Germline V gene sequence: CDR1 MNHEY, CDR2 SVGEGT. The CDR3 consists of 16 residues. V was pared by 0 bases and J by 1 base, with 4 bases of the junction left unmatched. CDR3 sequence (DNA): TGTGCCAGCAGTTACTCAAGGGGAGGGGGCACAGATACGCAGTATTTT. This translates into CASSYSRGGGTDTQYF.

The V and J genes are TRBV2 and TRBJ1-2; D uncertain. CDR1 and CDR2 (germline): SNHLY, FYNNEI. Trimming removed 5 bases at V and 7 bases at J, with 17 bases between. The CDR3 spans 14 residues. CDR3 sequence (DNA): TGTGCCAGCAGTACAGCCCCAACTGGGTCTGGCTACACCTTC. It codes for CASSTAPTGSGYTF.

The J gene is TRBJ2-7, the V gene TRBV10-1; D might be TRBD1 or TRBD2, each matching 5 bases. This CDR3 is 13 amino acids long. CDR1 and CDR2 from the germline V gene are WNHNN and SYGVQD (reference sequence). Trimming pared 5 bases from V and 1 base from J, leaving 9 bases between. CDR3 DNA sequence: TGCGCCAGCAGTCTGGGACCTTCCTACGAGCAGTACTTC. This encodes CASSLGPSYEQYF.

The chain joins TRBV7-9 to TRBJ2-7; D might be TRBD2 (6 bases). The germline V gene has CDR1 SEHNR and CDR2 FQNEAQ (reference sequence). CDR3 length: 17 residues. V was clipped by 1 base and J by 0 bases, with 16 bases between them. CDR3 sequence reads: CASSLGGGGVSSYEQYF. The CDR3, as DNA: TGTGCCAGCAGCTTAGGGGGAGGTGGGGTCAGCTCCTACGAGCAGTACTTC.

V usage is TRBV5-4 and J usage is TRBJ1-4; D is unresolved. Germline V gene lookup returns CDR1 SGHNT and CDR2 YYREEE (reference sequence). The CDR3 length is 15 residues. The V end lost 6 bases, the J end lost 3 bases, and 15 bases lay between the germline ends. In nucleotides, the CDR3 is TGTGCCAGCACCACTACTGGAACGCCTAATGAAAAACTGTTTTTT. Encoded protein: CASTTTGTPNEKLFF.

The chain is built from TRBV19 and TRBJ1-5; D might be TRBD1 (5 bases). The CDR3 covers 15 residues. CDR1 and CDR2 (germline): LNHDA, SQIVND (reference sequence). Trimming stripped 4 bases from V and 2 bases from J, with 12 bases between. The CDR3 is CASSKGDEGNQPQHF. CDR3 DNA sequence: TGTGCCAGTAGTAAAGGGGACGAAGGCAATCAGCCCCAGCATTTT.

The V and J genes are TRBV19 and TRBJ2-1, with a tentative D call TRBD1 (6 bases). Germline V gene lookup returns CDR1 LNHDA and CDR2 SQIVND (reference sequence). The CDR3 contains 15 residues. V lost 5 bases and J lost 1, with 12 bases in between. This CDR3 is CASSPRTVSYNEQFF. The CDR3 DNA sequence: TGTGCCAGTAGTCCTCGGACAGTATCCTACAATGAGCAGTTCTTC.

This clone was seen a single time. The rearrangement links TRBV3-1 (or the pseudogene TRBV3-2) to TRBJ1-2; no clear D gene. In germline, CDR1 is LGHDT, CDR2 YNNKEL (reference sequence). V dropped 6 bases and J dropped 4 bases, with 12 bases sitting between them. This CDR3 has 13 residues. CDR3 loop: CASSLEDFYGYTF. CDR3 bases: TGTGCCAGCAGTCTCGAGGACTTCTATGGCTACACCTTC.

CDR3 nucleotides: TGTGCCAGCAGCTTAGGGACGGCGATTGAGGAGCAGTACTTC. It yields the protein CASSLGTAIEEQYF. The genes are TRBV11-2 and TRBJ2-7, with no clear D. Between the trimmed V and J ends, which lost 1 base and 7 bases, there was a span of 14 bases. CDR1 and CDR2 from the germline V gene are SGHAT and FQNNGV. CDR3 length: 14 residues.

A single count supports this clone. V usage is TRBV3-1 (or the pseudogene TRBV3-2) and J usage is TRBJ2-7; possible D gene TRBD2, 6 bases. The CDR3 consists of 13 residues. CDR1 LGHDT and CDR2 YNNKEL come from the germline V gene (reference sequence). V gave up 4 bases and J gave up 5 bases, with 12 bases separating them. The CDR3, as DNA: TGTGCCAGCAGCCCTGGGGGGACTGACGAGCAGTACTTC. Amino acid sequence: CASSPGGTDEQYF.

This chain connects TRBV7-2 to TRBJ2-7; the D call may be TRBD1 or TRBD2 (5 bases each). Germline loops: CDR1 SGHTA, CDR2 FQGNSA. Trimming removed 5 bases from V and 2 bases from J, with 13 bases in between. The CDR3 runs to 14 residues. CDR3 nucleotides: TGTGCCAGCAGCCCCGACGGGGCCCCCTACGAGCAGTACTTC. Translating it yields CASSPDGAPYEQYF.

This clone showed up just a few times. The J gene is TRBJ1-2, the V gene TRBV12-3 or TRBV12-4; D unresolved. The V gene lost 6 bases and the J gene lost 7 bases, with 15 bases spanning the gap. The CDR3 spans 13 residues. The CDR3 region is CASRMGIWGGYTF. The CDR3 DNA follows: TGTGCCAGCAGGATGGGGATTTGGGGTGGCTACACCTTC.

The CDR3 DNA sequence: TGTGCCAGTAGTATCACCGGGACAGTCTACAATGAGCAGTTCTTC. This encodes CASSITGTVYNEQFF. The J gene is TRBJ2-1, the V gene TRBV19; 7 bases map to TRBD1. The germline gives CDR1 LNHDA, CDR2 SQIVND (reference sequence). The length of the CDR3 is 15 residues. The junction had 5 bases not matched to a gene; V was cut back by 3 bases and J by 3 bases.